The text below deals with one TCR beta chain. The antigen remains undetermined. The record originates from a study of long-term antiretroviral therapy in people with HIV. Study-wide results and caveats: ART-treated samples gained diversity yet remained below transplant donor controls.

Assay version v3.0 of immunoSEQ was used, and it was run at survey level. TCRdb keeps only in-frame clones here, not all; method: immunoSEQ multiplex PCR. Counted here are approximately 41,000 clones, over 75% occurring once; the ten biggest clones make up approximately 5.3%. CDR1 and CDR2 (germline): MNHNY, SVGAGI (reference sequence). CDR3 size: 13 residues. V lost 5 bases to trimming and J lost 6 bases; unmatched junction nucleotides: 6. Before DNA extraction, about 1-11 million cryopreserved PBMC were held in the samples. The material was unsorted PBMCs, obtained 1.5 years after starting antiretroviral therapy. The chain couples TRBV6-6 to TRBJ1-2; 7 nucleotides line up with TRBD1. This receptor was identified in a man between 18 and 35 years old with HIV. The CDR3 DNA sequence: TGTGCCAGCAGTACCAGGGGGGGTGATGGCTACACCTTC. It is translated as CASSTRGGDGYTF.